These 31 T cell receptor beta chains were sequenced from one sample in a study of blood T cell repertoires in COVID-19. The table came from immunoSEQ multiplex PCR; TCRdb's copy has only in-frame clones and leaves some out. The table shows 140,000 or so clones, with 70% to 80% occurring only once. Sequenced material: peripheral blood. The receptors stem from a woman in her 70s with COVID-19, enrolled during active disease.

The chain carries TRBV2 and TRBJ2-6; D gene uncertain. V was clipped by 8 bases and J by 3 bases, with 8 bases between them. The CDR3 contains 13 residues. Germline V gives CDR1 SNHLY, CDR2 FYNNEI. CDR3 in amino acids: CASRPLGANVLTF. The CDR3 DNA follows: TGTGCCAGCCGTCCTCTTGGGGCCAACGTCCTGACTTTC.

This sequence joins TRBV7-3 and TRBJ2-5, with TRBD1 identical over 9 bases. The germline V gene has CDR1 SGHTA and CDR2 FQGTGA. V shed 5 bases, J shed 5 bases, and the junction held 6 bases outside the gene matches. This CDR3 is 14 amino acids long. The CDR3 spells CASSPTGGRETQYF. CDR3 in DNA: TGTGCCAGCAGCCCGACAGGGGGAAGGGAGACCCAGTACTTC.

This chain links TRBV10-3 with TRBJ1-3; 8 bases are shared with TRBD1. J lost 8 bases, V lost 6 bases, and 12 bases had no gene match. Germline CDR1 is ENHRY and CDR2 is SYGVKD. The CDR3 consists of 15 residues. CDR3 in DNA: TGTGCCATCAGACGAGACAGGGGTATAGGGGACACCATATATTTT. Encoded protein: CAIRRDRGIGDTIYF.

This clone is a singleton in its sample. The chain joins TRBV9 to TRBJ1-2, with D maybe TRBD1 (6 bases). The germline CDR1 and CDR2 sequences are SGDLS and YYNGEE. The CDR3 loop spans 14 amino acids. Trimming stripped 0 bases from V and 7 bases from J, with 13 bases between. The CDR3 loop is CASSVGPGESGYTF. The CDR3 DNA reads TGTGCCAGCAGCGTAGGTCCAGGGGAGTCTGGCTACACCTTC.

V is TRBV6-4 and J is TRBJ2-3; D ambiguous. Germline V CDR1 and CDR2: MRHNA, SNTAGT. The CDR3 runs to 14 residues. Trimming stripped 2 bases from V and 0 bases from J, with 6 bases between. The CDR3 loop is CASSDGQSTDTQYF. The CDR3 DNA reads as TGTGCCAGCAGTGACGGCCAGAGCACAGATACGCAGTATTTT.

The V call is TRBV7-3, the J call TRBJ1-2; 8 bases line up with TRBD1. Germline loops: CDR1 SGHTA, CDR2 FQGTGA. The CDR3 length is 14 residues. V trimming: 5 bases; J trimming: 2 bases; junction bases outside the gene matches: 4. CDR3 nucleotide sequence: TGTGCCAGCAGCCCCGGACAGGGCAACTATGGCTACACCTTC. It specifies CASSPGQGNYGYTF. The whole variable domain, remainder taken from reference TRBV7-3 and TRBJ1-2, is GAGVSQTPSNKVTEKGKYVELRCDPISGHTALYWYRQSLGQGPEFLIYFQGTGAADDSGLPNDRFFAVRPEGSVSTLKIQRTERGDSAVYLCASSPGQGNYGYTFGSGTRLTVV.

This rearrangement joins TRBV4-1 to TRBJ2-5; 7 bases fit TRBD2. The CDR3 has 16 amino acids. Germline CDR1 MGHRA, CDR2 YSYEKL. The junction had 9 bases not matched to a gene; V was cut back by 4 bases and J by 1 base. Written as DNA, the CDR3 is TGCGCCAGCAGCCTTGGACTAGGAGGCCGCCAAGAGACCCAGTACTTC. It is translated as CASSLGLGGRQETQYF.

The chain recombines TRBV6-5 with TRBJ1-5; no clear D. There are 14 residues in the CDR3. The germline V gene has CDR1 MNHEY and CDR2 SVGAGI. V gave up 6 bases and J gave up 4 bases, with 13 bases separating them. As DNA, the CDR3 is TGTGCCAGCAGCCAGAGGGAAGGGAATCAGCCCCAGCATTTT. It codes for CASSQREGNQPQHF.

The chain combines TRBV7-8 with TRBJ1-1; no clear D gene. There are 14 residues in the CDR3. Germline CDR1 SGHVS, CDR2 FQNEAQ. Trimming pared 2 bases from V and 0 bases from J, leaving 7 bases between. CDR3 amino acids: CASSLTEMNTEAFF. The CDR3 DNA reads as TGTGCCAGCAGCTTAACGGAGATGAACACTGAAGCTTTCTTT.

This clone appeared a few times. V gene TRBV5-3 combines with J gene TRBJ1-5; 7 positions match TRBD1. Being an ORF, TRBV5-3 has a function that is uncertain. After removal of 4 bases from V and 0 bases from J, the junction contained 10 bases not matched to a gene. The CDR3 has 17 amino acids. CDR3 loop: CARSTRDRLYSNQPQHF. DNA for the CDR3: TGTGCCAGAAGCACACGGGACAGACTTTATAGCAATCAGCCCCAGCATTTT.

The CDR3 bases are TGTGCCAGCAGCCGCGACAGGTTCGAAGCTTTCTTT. Encoded protein: CASSRDRFEAFF. V gene TRBV5-5 combines with J gene TRBJ1-1, with TRBD1 as a possible D gene (6 bases). This CDR3 region has 12 residues. Germline-derived CDR1 and CDR2 are SGHKS and YYEKEE (reference sequence). V was pared by 4 bases and J by 8 bases, with 12 bases between.

This clone was observed a few times. This chain uses TRBV10-3 with TRBJ1-5; D remains ambiguous. Per germline, CDR1 ENHRY and CDR2 SYGVKD. The CDR3 runs 13 residues. The V end was cut by 0 bases, the J end by 9 bases, with 9 bases between. The CDR3 region has the DNA TGTGCCATCAGTGAGTCGGACTTAGGGCCCCAGCATTTT. Encoded protein: CAISESDLGPQHF.

This chain joins TRBV29-1 and TRBJ1-2; D remains unclear. Between the trimmed V and J ends, which lost 6 bases and 5 bases, there was a span of 13 bases. The CDR3 runs 12 residues. Germline V gene data show CDR1 as SQVTM and CDR2 as ANQGSEA. The DNA of the CDR3 is TGCAGCGTACAGAGGGTAGGGTATGGCTACACCTTC. Amino acid sequence: CSVQRVGYGYTF.

This chain connects TRBV4-1 to TRBJ1-5; D is unclear. V was pared by 1 base and J by 11 bases, with 9 bases between. Germline V lookup: CDR1 MGHRA, CDR2 YSYEKL. The CDR3 has 12 residues. The CDR3 DNA sequence: TGCGCCAGCAGCCAAGGCGGGATGGCCCAGCATTTT. Translated, it gives CASSQGGMAQHF.

V usage is TRBV19 and J usage is TRBJ2-1; TRBD2 agrees at 9 bases. The CDR3 is made up of 15 amino acids. With 0 bases clipped from V and 7 bases from J, the junction kept 4 bases outside the gene matches. Germline CDR1 reads LNHDA; CDR2 reads SQIVND (reference sequence). The CDR3 loop reads CASSIEGGGANEQFF. The CDR3 coding sequence is TGTGCCAGTAGTATAGAAGGCGGGGGGGCGAATGAGCAGTTCTTC.

V and J are TRBV18 and TRBJ1-1; TRBD1 is a possible D gene (5 bases). Deletions cut 3 bases from V and 3 bases from J, with 14 bases between. Germline V gene data show CDR1 as KGHSH and CDR2 as LQKENI. The CDR3 length is 15 residues. The CDR3 coding sequence is TGTGCCAGCTCACCCCAGGGCGGGGAGGACACTGAAGCTTTCTTT. It is translated as CASSPQGGEDTEAFF.

This clone was counted once. The chain has TRBV21-1 and TRBJ1-1; TRBD1, the table's D call, was not compared with the DNA. TRBV21-1 is classified as a pseudogene. The CDR3 has 13 amino acids. The CDR3 loop is CASSDRDRACAFF. The CDR3 coding sequence is TGTGCCAGCAGCGACCGGGACAGGGCGTGTGCTTTCTTT.

This chain joins TRBV7-2 and TRBJ2-7; TRBD2 matches 8 bases. The V gene end was trimmed by 8 bases and the J gene end by 6 bases; junction bases not matched to a gene: 12. The CDR3 has 14 amino acids. The germline V gene encodes CDR1 SGHTA and CDR2 FQGNSA. The chain's CDR3 is CASLSGSGAGEQYF. The CDR3 nucleotides are TGTGCCAGCCTCTCGGGTAGCGGGGCGGGCGAGCAGTACTTC.

The chain combines TRBV3-1 (or the pseudogene TRBV3-2) with TRBJ2-5, with TRBD2 as a possible D gene (5 bases). The V end was cut by 1 base, the J end by 4 bases, with 16 bases between. Germline lookup yields CDR1 LGHDT and CDR2 YNNKEL (reference sequence). The CDR3 spans 16 residues. The CDR3 DNA is TGTGCCAGCAGCCAAGCTCGCACACAAAGCGGAGAGACCCAGTACTTC. The encoded protein is CASSQARTQSGETQYF.

The chain joins TRBV12-3 or TRBV12-4 to TRBJ1-1; no reliable D call. The CDR3 runs 13 residues. V lost 3 bases and J 5 bases, leaving 10 bases between the germline ends. For the CDR3, the DNA is TGTGCCAGCAGTTTTGGTGCGAGTACTGAAGCTTTCTTT. As protein: CASSFGASTEAFF.

This clone has a single count. This chain uses TRBV7-4 with TRBJ1-5; TRBD1 matches at 8 bases. CDR3 length equals 13 residues. Germline V gene data show CDR1 as SGHVT and CDR2 as SQSDAQ. V lost 9 bases to trimming and J lost 2 bases; unmatched junction nucleotides: 3. The CDR3 region is CARDRVRNQPQHF. CDR3 nucleotide sequence: TGTGCCAGGGACAGGGTGCGCAATCAGCCCCAGCATTTT.

This chain uses TRBV7-9 with TRBJ2-3, with D unclear. The CDR3 length is 11 residues. The V end lost 3 bases, the J end lost 5 bases, and 3 bases lay between the germline ends. CDR1 is SEHNR, CDR2 FQNEAQ, per germline (reference sequence). DNA for the CDR3: TGTGCCAGCAGCTTCGTAGATACGCAGTATTTT. Amino acid sequence: CASSFVDTQYF.

The rearrangement joins TRBV2 to TRBJ1-1; 7 nucleotides match TRBD1. V shed 6 bases, J shed 1 base, and the junction held 5 bases outside the gene matches. In germline, CDR1 is SNHLY, CDR2 FYNNEI. This CDR3 has 14 residues. The DNA for the CDR3 is TGTGCCAGCAGCGCCGGGACAGCGAACACTGAAGCTTTCTTT. Protein: CASSAGTANTEAFF.

The chain combines TRBV7-9 with TRBJ1-6; the D is unclear. V gave up 1 base and J gave up 11 bases, with 6 bases separating them. The CDR3 loop spans 12 amino acids. Germline loops: CDR1 SEHNR, CDR2 FQNEAQ (reference sequence). CDR3 residues: CASSLVPAPLHF. CDR3 coding DNA: TGTGCCAGCAGCTTAGTCCCCGCACCCCTCCACTTT.

The chain couples TRBV7-9 to TRBJ2-7, with TRBD1 as a possible D gene (5 bases). Germline V gene data show CDR1 as SEHNR and CDR2 as FQNEAQ (reference sequence). The CDR3 loop spans 14 amino acids. Trimming shortened V by 2 bases and J by 2 bases, and 10 bases separated the two germline ends. The CDR3 nucleotides read TGTGCCAGCAGCTTACAGGGATCCACCTACGAGCAGTACTTC. This translates into CASSLQGSTYEQYF.

V usage is TRBV27 and J usage is TRBJ1-6; D possibly corresponds to TRBD1 (5 bases). The CDR3 runs to 17 residues. Between the trimmed V and J ends, which lost 7 bases and 9 bases, there was a span of 25 bases. Germline lookup yields CDR1 MNHEY and CDR2 SMNVEV (reference sequence). The CDR3 DNA reads TGTGCCAGCAATAACCCGGGGGAGGTGAGGCCTCCTTCACCCCTCCACTTT. Translation gives CASNNPGEVRPPSPLHF.

This chain links TRBV20-1 with TRBJ2-7, with 7 bases that match TRBD1. The CDR3 loop spans 15 amino acids. Germline values: CDR1 DFQATT, CDR2 SNEGSKA (reference sequence). The J segment lost 3 bases and the V segment lost 3 bases, leaving 11 bases of the junction unmatched. CDR3 residues: CSASGLGTDYYEQYF. In DNA form, the CDR3 reads TGCAGTGCTAGTGGATTAGGGACAGATTACTACGAGCAGTACTTC.

The V and J genes are TRBV30 and TRBJ1-1, with D perhaps TRBD1 (6 bases). Germline V lookup: CDR1 GTSNPN, CDR2 SVGIG (reference sequence). The CDR3 spans 14 residues. Between the trimmed V and J ends, which lost 4 bases and 4 bases, there was a span of 16 bases. The CDR3 DNA sequence: TGTGCCTGGATCCCCAGGGGAGGGGGCACTGAAGCTTTCTTT. Its protein is CAWIPRGGGTEAFF.

This sequence joins TRBV7-2 and TRBJ1-2; 10 bases agree with TRBD1. The CDR3 runs to 19 residues. In germline, CDR1 is SGHTA, CDR2 FQGNSA. V shed 0 bases and J 4 bases; nucleotides not matched to a gene: 14. CDR3 sequence: CASSLAQIRTGGSTYGYTF. The CDR3 DNA is TGTGCCAGCAGCTTAGCGCAAATCAGGACAGGGGGAAGTACCTATGGCTACACCTTC.

The chain is built from TRBV19 and TRBJ1-2; 8 bases line up with TRBD1. The CDR3 has 16 residues. V shed 0 bases and J 6 bases; nucleotides not matched to a gene: 9. Germline V gene data show CDR1 as LNHDA and CDR2 as SQIVND (reference sequence). In DNA, the CDR3 is TGTGCCAGTAGTATAGACCTTCGGACAGGGCCTAATGGCTACACCTTC. Amino acids: CASSIDLRTGPNGYTF.

This clone was detected only a few times. The V and J genes are TRBV19 and TRBJ1-6, with 7 bases identical to TRBD1. This CDR3 spans 13 amino acids. Trimming took 5 bases from V and 9 from J; bases not matched to a gene: 4. Germline V gene sequence: CDR1 LNHDA, CDR2 SQIVND (reference sequence). In DNA, the CDR3 is TGTGCCAGTAGTGACACAGGGGTTTCACCCCTCCACTTT. Protein product: CASSDTGVSPLHF.